This T cell receptor beta chain is drawn from a study of OX40 agonist ivuxolimab in advanced cancers. On this clone: Its specificity is not known.

The length of the CDR3 is 19 residues. The V gene's germline CDR1 is SEHNR and CDR2 FQNEAQ (reference sequence). The V gene end was trimmed by 4 bases and the J gene end by 2 bases; junction bases not matched to a gene: 12. Libraries were prepared by immunoSEQ multiplex PCR; TCRdb keeps only in-frame clonotypes and omits some of them. The table includes some 30,000 clones, about 90% detected once. Study conclusions and caveats: On average, a greater number of expanded clones characterised CD8+ T cells relative to CD4+.

The rearrangement links TRBV7-9 to TRBJ2-2, with TRBD2 identical over 11 bases. The sample here was CD4+ or CD8+ T cells sorted from blood, taken in a trial of the OX40 agonist ivuxolimab. This TCR was sampled from an adult with an advanced solid tumor such as melanoma, head and neck, liver or kidney cancer. The chain's CDR3 is CASSSGIWTSGLNTGELFF. CDR3 DNA sequence: TGTGCCAGCAGCTCCGGGATATGGACTAGCGGGCTCAACACCGGGGAGCTGTTTTTT.